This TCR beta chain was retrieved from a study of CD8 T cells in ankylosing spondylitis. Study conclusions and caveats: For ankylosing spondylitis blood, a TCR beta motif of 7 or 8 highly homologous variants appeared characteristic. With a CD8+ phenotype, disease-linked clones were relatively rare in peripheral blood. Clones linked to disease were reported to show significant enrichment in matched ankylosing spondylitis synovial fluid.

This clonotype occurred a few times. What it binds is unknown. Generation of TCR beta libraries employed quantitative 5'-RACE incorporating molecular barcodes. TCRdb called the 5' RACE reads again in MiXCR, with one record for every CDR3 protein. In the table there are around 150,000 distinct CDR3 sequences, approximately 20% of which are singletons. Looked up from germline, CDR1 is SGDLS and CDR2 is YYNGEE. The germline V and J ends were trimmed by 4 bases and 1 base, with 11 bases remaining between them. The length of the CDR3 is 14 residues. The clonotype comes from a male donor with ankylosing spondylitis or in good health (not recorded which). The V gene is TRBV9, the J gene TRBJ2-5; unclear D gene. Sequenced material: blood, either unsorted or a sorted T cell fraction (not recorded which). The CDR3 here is CASSPRPLQETQYF. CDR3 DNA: TGTGCCAGCAGCCCTCGGCCGCTCCAAGAGACCCAGTACTTC. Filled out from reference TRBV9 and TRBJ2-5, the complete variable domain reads DSGVTQTPKHLITATGQRVTLRCSPRSGDLSVYWYQQSLDQGLQFLIQYYNGEERAKGNILERFSAQQFPDLHSELNLSSLELGDSALYFCASSPRPLQETQYFGPGTRLLVL.